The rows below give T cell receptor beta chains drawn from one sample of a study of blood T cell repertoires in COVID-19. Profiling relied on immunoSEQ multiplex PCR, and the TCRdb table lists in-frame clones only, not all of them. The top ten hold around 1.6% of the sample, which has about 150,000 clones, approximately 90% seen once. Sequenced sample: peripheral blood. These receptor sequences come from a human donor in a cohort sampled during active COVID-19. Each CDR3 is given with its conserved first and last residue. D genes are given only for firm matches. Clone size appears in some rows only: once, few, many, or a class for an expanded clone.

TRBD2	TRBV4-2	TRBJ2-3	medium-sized	CASSQELAGGTDTQYF	TGTGCCAGCAGCCAAGAACTAGCGGGGGGCACAGATACGCAGTATTTT
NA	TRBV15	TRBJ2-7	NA	CATSRVRQGSTEQYF	TGTGCCACCAGCAGAGTTCGGCAGGGAAGTACCGAGCAGTACTTC
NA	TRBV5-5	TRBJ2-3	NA	CASSSSGTLSDTQYF	TGTGCCAGCAGTTCTTCCGGGACTCTATCCGATACGCAGTATTTT
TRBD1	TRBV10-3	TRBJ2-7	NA	CASRDRGFDEQYF	TGTGCCAGCAGGGACAGGGGGTTTGACGAGCAGTACTTC
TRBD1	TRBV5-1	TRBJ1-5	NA	CASSPETGPNQPQHF	TGCGCCAGCAGCCCGGAGACAGGGCCGAATCAGCCCCAGCATTTT
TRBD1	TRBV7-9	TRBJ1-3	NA	CASRQGAGNTIYF	TGTGCCAGTAGACAGGGGGCAGGAAACACCATATATTTT
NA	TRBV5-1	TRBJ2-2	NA	CASSLDGHNTGELFF	TGCGCCAGCAGCTTGGACGGACACAACACCGGGGAGCTGTTTTTT
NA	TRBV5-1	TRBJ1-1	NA	CASSFRGKNTEAFF	TGCGCCAGCAGCTTTCGGGGAAAGAACACTGAAGCTTTCTTT
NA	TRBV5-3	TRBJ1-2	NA	CARSLVYQNTNYGYTF	TGTGCCAGAAGCTTGGTGTACCAGAATACTAACTATGGCTACACCTTC
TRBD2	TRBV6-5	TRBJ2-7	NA	CASSSPGGGYEQYF	TGTGCCAGCAGTTCCCCTGGGGGGGGATACGAGCAGTACTTC
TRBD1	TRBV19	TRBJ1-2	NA	CASSRWTGKDYGYTF	TGTGCCAGTAGTAGGTGGACAGGCAAAGACTATGGCTACACCTTC
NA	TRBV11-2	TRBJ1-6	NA	CASSLQGYALHF	TGTGCCAGCAGCTTACAGGGGTATGCCCTCCACTTT
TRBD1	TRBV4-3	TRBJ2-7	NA	CASSREQGTEYEQYF	TGCGCCAGCAGCCGGGAACAGGGGACCGAATACGAGCAGTACTTC
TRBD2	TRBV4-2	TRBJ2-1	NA	CASSQDPGGGYNEQFF	TGTGCCAGCAGCCAAGATCCGGGGGGAGGCTACAATGAGCAGTTCTTC
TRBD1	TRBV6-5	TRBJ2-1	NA	CASSRTGDEQFF	TGTGCCAGCAGTAGGACAGGGGATGAGCAGTTCTTC
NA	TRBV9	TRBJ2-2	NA	CASSVVGGNAGELFF	TGTGCCAGCAGCGTGGTAGGGGGTAACGCGGGGGAGCTGTTTTTT
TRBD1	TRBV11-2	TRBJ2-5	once	CASSGQGSETQYF	TGTGCCAGCAGCGGACAGGGTTCGGAGACCCAGTACTTC
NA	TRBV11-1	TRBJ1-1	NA	CASSETGGRTEAFF	TGTGCCAGCAGCGAGACGGGGGGGAGGACTGAAGCTTTCTTT
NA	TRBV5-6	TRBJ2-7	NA	CASRHRGGLYEQYF	TGTGCCAGCAGGCACAGGGGGGGACTCTACGAGCAGTACTTC
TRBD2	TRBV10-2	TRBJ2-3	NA	CASSDYGGETDTQYF	TGCGCCAGCAGTGACTACGGGGGGGAGACAGATACGCAGTATTTT
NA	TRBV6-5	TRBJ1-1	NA	CASSYRRGFTEAFF	TGTGCCAGCAGTTACCGACGGGGTTTCACTGAAGCTTTCTTT
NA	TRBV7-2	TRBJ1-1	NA	CASSIQTGNTEAFF	TGTGCCAGCAGCATTCAGACAGGGAACACTGAAGCTTTCTTT
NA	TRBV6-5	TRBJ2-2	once	CASSTLGGAGELFF	TGTGCCAGCAGTACCCTAGGGGGTGCCGGGGAGCTGTTTTTT
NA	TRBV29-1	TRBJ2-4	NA	CSVEDRGRAKNIQYF	TGCAGCGTTGAAGACAGGGGAAGAGCCAAAAACATTCAGTACTTC
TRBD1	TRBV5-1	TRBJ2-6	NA	CASSWGDRGLSGANVLTF	TGCGCCAGCAGCTGGGGGGACAGGGGGCTCTCTGGGGCCAACGTCCTGACTTTC
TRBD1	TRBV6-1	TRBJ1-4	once	CASSEARDRQKLFF	TGTGCCAGCAGTGAAGCGAGGGACAGGCAAAAACTGTTTTTT
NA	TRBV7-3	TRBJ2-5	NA	CASKGIPGETQYF	TGTGCCAGCAAGGGGATTCCTGGGGAGACCCAGTACTTC
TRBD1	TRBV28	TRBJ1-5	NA	CASSLRQGYNQPQHF	TGTGCCAGCAGCTTAAGACAGGGCTACAATCAGCCCCAGCATTTT
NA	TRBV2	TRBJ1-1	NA	CASSIHGQNTEAFF	TGTGCCAGCAGTATTCATGGCCAGAACACTGAAGCTTTCTTT
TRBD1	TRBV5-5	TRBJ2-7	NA	CASSLRQGAWEQYF	TGTGCCAGCAGCCTTAGGCAGGGGGCTTGGGAGCAGTACTTC
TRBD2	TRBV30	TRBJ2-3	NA	CAWSWSSGGPDTQYF	TGTGCCTGGAGTTGGTCCAGCGGGGGGCCAGATACGCAGTATTTT
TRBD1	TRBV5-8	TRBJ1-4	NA	CASSYGQARQRFYGIEKLFF	TGTGCCAGCAGCTACGGACAGGCCCGACAAAGGTTCTATGGGATTGAAAAACTGTTTTTT
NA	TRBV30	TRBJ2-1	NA	CAWSVGLETSYNEQFF	TGTGCCTGGAGTGTCGGGTTGGAGACCTCCTACAATGAGCAGTTCTTC
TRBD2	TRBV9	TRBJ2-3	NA	CASSPRTSADTQYF	TGTGCCAGCAGCCCCCGGACTAGCGCAGATACGCAGTATTTT
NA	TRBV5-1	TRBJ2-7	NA	CASSDQGSSYEQYF	TGCGCCAGCAGCGACCAAGGGAGCTCCTACGAGCAGTACTTC
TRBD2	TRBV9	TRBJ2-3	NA	CASSSRDYTDTQYF	TGTGCCAGCAGCTCCCGGGACTACACAGATACGCAGTATTTT
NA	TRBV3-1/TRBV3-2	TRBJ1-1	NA	CASSQDFDSLNTEAFF	TGTGCCAGCAGCCAAGATTTCGACAGTTTGAACACTGAAGCTTTCTTT
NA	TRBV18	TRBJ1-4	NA	CASSQGQTAANEKLFF	TGTGCCAGCTCTCAAGGACAGACCGCCGCTAATGAAAAACTGTTTTTT
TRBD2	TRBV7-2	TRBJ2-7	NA	CASSFGGTSGEISYEQYF	TGTGCCAGCAGCTTTGGCGGGACTAGCGGGGAAATCTCCTACGAGCAGTACTTC
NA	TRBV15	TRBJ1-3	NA	CATSRDLEGNTIYF	TGTGCCACCAGCAGAGATTTGGAGGGAAACACCATATATTTT
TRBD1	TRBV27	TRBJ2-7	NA	CASSDRGQGDEQYF	TGTGCCAGCAGTGACCGGGGACAGGGCGACGAGCAGTACTTC
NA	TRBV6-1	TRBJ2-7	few	CASSEGWGGPNEQYF	TGTGCCAGCAGTGAAGGTTGGGGGGGCCCCAACGAGCAGTACTTC